The rows below give T cell receptor beta chains drawn from one sample of a study of human T cells and chemical hapten exposure. TCRdb re-derived calls from the RACE reads in MiXCR, one entry per CDR3 protein. The table has fewer than 70,000 distinct CDR3 sequences, around 7% seen once. The specimen comprised whole blood, sampled in connection with sensitization to the hapten diphenylcyclopropenone (DPC). The origin of the receptors is a woman in her thirties with alopecia areata. Some clones in this sample may be carry-over from other donors' samples. Each CDR3 is given with its conserved first and last residue. A D gene is named only where the DNA matches it firmly. Not all rows give a size; the values are once, few, many and, for expanded clones, a class.

size: many; D: NA; V: TRBV6-2/TRBV6-3; J: TRBJ1-1; CDR3: CASTLEGFTEAFF; DNA: TGTGCCAGTACCCTCGAGGGGTTCACTGAAGCTTTCTTT
size: NA; D: NA; V: TRBV29-1; J: TRBJ2-2; CDR3: CSVEQMNTGELFF; DNA: TGCAGCGTTGAACAAATGAACACCGGGGAGCTGTTTTTT
size: many; D: TRBD2; V: TRBV20-1; J: TRBJ2-1; CDR3: CSARDASRGGEQFF; DNA: TGCAGTGCTAGAGATGCCTCCCGCGGGGGTGAGCAGTTCTTC
size: few; D: NA; V: TRBV5-5; J: TRBJ1-5; CDR3: CASSLGPGRNQPQHF; DNA: TGTGCCAGCAGCTTGGGCCCCGGGAGGAATCAGCCCCAGCATTTT
size: few; D: NA; V: TRBV5-4; J: TRBJ1-1; CDR3: CASSSKIPGTEAFF; DNA: TGTGCCAGCAGCTCCAAGATCCCGGGTACTGAAGCTTTCTTT
size: many; D: NA; V: TRBV5-6; J: TRBJ1-1; CDR3: CASSSGPVGTEAFF; DNA: TGTGCCAGCAGTTCGGGGCCAGTTGGAACTGAAGCTTTCTTT
size: many; D: NA; V: TRBV7-3; J: TRBJ2-6; CDR3: CASSLGGTGANVLTF; DNA: TGTGCCAGCAGCTTAGGCGGGACTGGGGCCAACGTCCTGACTTTC
size: many; D: TRBD1; V: TRBV29-1; J: TRBJ2-7; CDR3: CSVEVGTGAYEQYF; DNA: TGCAGCGTTGAAGTTGGGACAGGAGCCTACGAGCAGTACTTC
size: many; D: TRBD2; V: TRBV20-1; J: TRBJ2-3; CDR3: CSASGGANPGTDTQYF; DNA: TGCAGTGCGAGCGGGGGGGCCAATCCAGGCACAGATACGCAGTATTTT
size: many; D: NA; V: TRBV18; J: TRBJ2-5; CDR3: CASSPPSGMETQYF; DNA: TGTGCCAGCTCACCACCCTCCGGGATGGAGACCCAGTACTTC
size: many; D: NA; V: TRBV5-5; J: TRBJ1-4; CDR3: CASSLGSTNEKLFF; DNA: TGTGCCAGCAGCTTAGGATCAACTAATGAAAAACTGTTTTTT